This T cell receptor beta chain was sequenced in a study of blood T cell repertoires in COVID-19. Whole-study context: Sources were T cells, B-cell-depleted T cells, or PBMCs; the material itself was cDNA or gDNA.

Produced via immunoSEQ multiplex PCR; TCRdb's table is partial and in-frame only. Of approximately 140,000 clones listed, around 88% were seen once; the top ten hold around 26%. The CDR3 has 14 residues. V lost 1 base, J lost 0 bases, and 6 bases lay in between. Germline loops: CDR1 SNHLY, CDR2 FYNNEI. Sequencing input: peripheral blood. The TCR sequence derives from a human donor in a cohort sampled during active COVID-19. V is TRBV2 and J is TRBJ1-2; D gene uncertain. The DNA for the CDR3 is TGTGCCAGCAGTGAAGGCCCGGCTAACTATGGCTACACCTTC. Residues: CASSEGPANYGYTF.